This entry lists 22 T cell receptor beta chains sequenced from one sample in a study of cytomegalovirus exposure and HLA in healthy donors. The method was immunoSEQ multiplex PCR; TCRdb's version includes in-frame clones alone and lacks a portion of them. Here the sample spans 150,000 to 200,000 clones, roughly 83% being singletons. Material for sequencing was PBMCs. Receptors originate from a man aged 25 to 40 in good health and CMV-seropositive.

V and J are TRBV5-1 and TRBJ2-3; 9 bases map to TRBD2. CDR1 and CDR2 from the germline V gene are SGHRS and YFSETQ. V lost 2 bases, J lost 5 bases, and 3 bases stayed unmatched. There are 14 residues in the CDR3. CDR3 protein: CASSLAGGGDTQYF. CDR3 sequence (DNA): TGCGCCAGCAGCTTAGCGGGGGGTGGAGATACGCAGTATTTT.

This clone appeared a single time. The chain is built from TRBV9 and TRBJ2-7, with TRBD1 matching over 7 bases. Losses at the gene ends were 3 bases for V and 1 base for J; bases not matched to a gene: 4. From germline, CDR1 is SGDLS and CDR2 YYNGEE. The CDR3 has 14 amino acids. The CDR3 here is CASSAGTVSYEQYF. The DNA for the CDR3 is TGTGCCAGCAGCGCCGGGACAGTATCCTACGAGCAGTACTTC. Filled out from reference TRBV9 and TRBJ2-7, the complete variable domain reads DSGVTQTPKHLITATGQRVTLRCSPRSGDLSVYWYQQSLDQGLQFLIQYYNGEERAKGNILERFSAQQFPDLHSELNLSSLELGDSALYFCASSAGTVSYEQYFGPGTRLTVT.

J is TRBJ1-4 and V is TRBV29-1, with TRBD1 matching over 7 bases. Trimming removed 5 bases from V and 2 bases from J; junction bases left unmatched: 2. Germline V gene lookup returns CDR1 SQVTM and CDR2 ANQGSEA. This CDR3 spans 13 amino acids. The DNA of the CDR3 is TGCAGCGTTATACAGGGGACTAATGAAAAACTGTTTTTT. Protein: CSVIQGTNEKLFF.

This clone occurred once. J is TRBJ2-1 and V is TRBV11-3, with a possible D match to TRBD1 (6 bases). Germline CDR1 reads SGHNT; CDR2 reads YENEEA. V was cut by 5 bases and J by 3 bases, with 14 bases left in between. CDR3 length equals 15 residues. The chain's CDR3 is CASSRDRDIYNEQFF. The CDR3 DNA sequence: TGTGCCAGCAGCCGGGACCGGGACATCTACAATGAGCAGTTCTTC.

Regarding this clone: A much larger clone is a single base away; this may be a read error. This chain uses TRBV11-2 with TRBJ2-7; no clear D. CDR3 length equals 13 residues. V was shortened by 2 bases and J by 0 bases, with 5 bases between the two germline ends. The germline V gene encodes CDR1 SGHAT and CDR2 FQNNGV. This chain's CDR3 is CASSLQVSYEQYF. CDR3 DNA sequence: TGTGCCAGCAGCTTACAGGTCTCCTACGAGCAGTACTTC.

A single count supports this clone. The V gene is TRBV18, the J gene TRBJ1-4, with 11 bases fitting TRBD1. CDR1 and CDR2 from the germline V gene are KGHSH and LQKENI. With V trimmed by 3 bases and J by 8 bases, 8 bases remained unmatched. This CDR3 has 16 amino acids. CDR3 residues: CASSPIGTGGREKLFF. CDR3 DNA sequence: TGTGCCAGCTCACCCATAGGGACAGGGGGAAGAGAAAAACTGTTTTTT.

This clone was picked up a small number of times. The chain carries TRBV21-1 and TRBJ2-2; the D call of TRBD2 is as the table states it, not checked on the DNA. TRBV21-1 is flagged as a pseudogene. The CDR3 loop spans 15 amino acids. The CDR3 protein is CARPTSGGVVGELFF. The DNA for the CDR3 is TGTGCCAGGCCGACCTCGGGGGGAGTGGTCGGGGAGCTGTTTTTT.

The CDR3 DNA reads as TGTGCAAGTCGCTTAGCGGAAGGACAGGGGGCCCACGAGCAGTACTTC. It is translated as CASRLAEGQGAHEQYF. This sequence joins TRBV12-2 and TRBJ2-7; whether TRBD1, the table's D call, matches the DNA was not checked. TRBV12-2 counts as a pseudogene. The length of the CDR3 is 16 residues.

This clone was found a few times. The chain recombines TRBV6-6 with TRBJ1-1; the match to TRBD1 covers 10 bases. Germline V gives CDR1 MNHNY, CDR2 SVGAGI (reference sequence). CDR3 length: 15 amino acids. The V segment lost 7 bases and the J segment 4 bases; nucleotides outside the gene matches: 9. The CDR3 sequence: CASTKGDRGITEAFF. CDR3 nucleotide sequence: TGTGCCAGCACGAAGGGGGACAGGGGTATCACTGAAGCTTTCTTT.

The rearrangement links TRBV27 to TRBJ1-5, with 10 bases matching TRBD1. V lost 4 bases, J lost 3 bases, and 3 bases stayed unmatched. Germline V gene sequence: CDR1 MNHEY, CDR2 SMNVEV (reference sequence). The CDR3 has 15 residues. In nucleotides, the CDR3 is TGTGCCAGCAGTTCCGGGACAGGGGCCAATCAGCCCCAGCATTTT. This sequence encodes CASSSGTGANQPQHF.

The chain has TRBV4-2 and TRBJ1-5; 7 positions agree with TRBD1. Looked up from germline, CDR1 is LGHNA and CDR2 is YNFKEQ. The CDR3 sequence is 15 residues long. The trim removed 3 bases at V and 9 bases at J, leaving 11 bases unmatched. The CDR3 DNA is TGTGCCAGCAGCCAGGACCGGGACAGCCAGCGGCCCCAGCATTTT. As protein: CASSQDRDSQRPQHF.

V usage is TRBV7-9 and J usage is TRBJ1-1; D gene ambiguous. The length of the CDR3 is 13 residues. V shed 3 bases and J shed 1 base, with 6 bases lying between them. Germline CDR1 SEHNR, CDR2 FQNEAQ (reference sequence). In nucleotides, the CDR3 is TGTGCCAGCAGCTTGGAGAGGAACACTGAAGCTTTCTTT. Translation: CASSLERNTEAFF.

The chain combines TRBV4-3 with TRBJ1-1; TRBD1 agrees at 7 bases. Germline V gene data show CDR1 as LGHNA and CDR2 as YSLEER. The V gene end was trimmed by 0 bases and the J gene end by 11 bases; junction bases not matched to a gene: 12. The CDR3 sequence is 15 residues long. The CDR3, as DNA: TGCGCCAGCAGCCAAGATAGGGGGACAGCTATTTCGGCTTTCTTT. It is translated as CASSQDRGTAISAFF.

The CDR3 here is CASSAQGQDNYEQYF. The CDR3 nucleotides read TGTGCCAGCAGCGCCCAGGGACAGGACAACTACGAGCAGTACTTC. The chain uses TRBV5-5 and TRBJ2-7; 8 bases map to TRBD1. The germline CDR1 and CDR2 sequences are SGHKS and YYEKEE (reference sequence). V lost 4 bases and J lost 3; bases outside the gene matches: 9. The CDR3 sequence is 15 residues long.

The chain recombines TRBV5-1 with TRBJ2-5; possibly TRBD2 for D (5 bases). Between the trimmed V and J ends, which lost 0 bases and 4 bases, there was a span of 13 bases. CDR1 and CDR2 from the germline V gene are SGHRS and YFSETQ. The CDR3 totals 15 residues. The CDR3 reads CASSLGGSRGETQYF. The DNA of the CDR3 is TGCGCCAGCAGCTTGGGTGGGAGTCGTGGAGAGACCCAGTACTTC.

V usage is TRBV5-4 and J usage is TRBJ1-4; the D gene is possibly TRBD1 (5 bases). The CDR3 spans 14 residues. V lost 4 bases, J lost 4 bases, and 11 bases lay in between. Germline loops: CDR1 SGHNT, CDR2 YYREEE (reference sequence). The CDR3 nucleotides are TGTGCCAGCAGCCAAGACAGATATAATGAAAAACTGTTTTTT. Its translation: CASSQDRYNEKLFF.

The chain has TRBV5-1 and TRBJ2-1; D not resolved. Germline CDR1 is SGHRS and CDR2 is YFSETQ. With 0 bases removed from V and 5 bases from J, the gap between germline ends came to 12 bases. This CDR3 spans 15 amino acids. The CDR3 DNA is TGCGCCAGCAGCTTGGGAGGTGACGGTAACAATGAGCAGTTCTTC. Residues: CASSLGGDGNNEQFF.

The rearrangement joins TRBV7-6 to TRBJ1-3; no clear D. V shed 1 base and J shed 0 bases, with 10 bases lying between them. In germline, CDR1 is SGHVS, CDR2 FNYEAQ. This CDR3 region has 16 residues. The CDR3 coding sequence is TGTGCCAGCAGCTTAGGGTCTACTAACTCTGGAAACACCATATATTTT. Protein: CASSLGSTNSGNTIYF.

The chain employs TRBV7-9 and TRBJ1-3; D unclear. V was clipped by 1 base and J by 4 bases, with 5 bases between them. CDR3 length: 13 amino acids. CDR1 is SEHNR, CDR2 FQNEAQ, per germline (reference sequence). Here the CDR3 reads CASSLEQGNTIYF. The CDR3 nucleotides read TGTGCCAGCAGCTTAGAACAGGGAAACACCATATATTTT.

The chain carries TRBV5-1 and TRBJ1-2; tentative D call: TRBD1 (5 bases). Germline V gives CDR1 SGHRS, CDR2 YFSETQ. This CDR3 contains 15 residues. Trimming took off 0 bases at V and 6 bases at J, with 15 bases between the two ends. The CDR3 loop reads CASSLAGRALNGYTF. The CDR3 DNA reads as TGCGCCAGCAGCTTGGCAGGCAGGGCATTGAATGGCTACACCTTC.

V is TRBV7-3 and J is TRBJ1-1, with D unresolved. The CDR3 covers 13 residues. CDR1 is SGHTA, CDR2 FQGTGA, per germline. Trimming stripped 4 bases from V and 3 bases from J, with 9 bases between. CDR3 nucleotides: TGTGCCAGCAGCTCTCGGGAAGACACTGAAGCTTTCTTT. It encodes CASSSREDTEAFF.

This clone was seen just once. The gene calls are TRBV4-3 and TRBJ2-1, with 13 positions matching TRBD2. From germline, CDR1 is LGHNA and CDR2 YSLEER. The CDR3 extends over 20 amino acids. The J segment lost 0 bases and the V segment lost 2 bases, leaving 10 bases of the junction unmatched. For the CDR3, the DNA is TGCGCCAGCAGCCAATTACGGACTAGCGGGGGAAAGGGCTCCTACAATGAGCAGTTCTTC. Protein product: CASSQLRTSGGKGSYNEQFF.